This T cell receptor (beta chain) emerged from a study of CD8 T cells in ankylosing spondylitis. Study-level findings and limits: Ankylosing spondylitis blood seemed to carry a telltale TCR beta motif made of several highly homologous variants.

This clonotype turned up a few times. Antigen unknown. J lost 5 bases, V lost 6 bases, and 7 bases had no gene match. The CDR3 extends over 15 amino acids. The germline gives CDR1 KGHDR, CDR2 SFDVKD. TCRdb used MiXCR to reprocess the 5' RACE reads, holding one entry per CDR3 protein. The sample has approximately 550,000 distinct CDR3 sequences, approximately 11% seen once. Sequencing was performed on blood, either unsorted or a sorted T cell fraction (not recorded which). The receptor was derived from a male donor with ankylosing spondylitis. This chain connects TRBV24-1 to TRBJ2-3, with TRBD2 identical over 10 bases. The CDR3 region has the DNA TGTGCCACCAGTCGGCTAGCGGGAGCCGGAGATACGCAGTATTTT. Amino acid sequence: CATSRLAGAGDTQYF.